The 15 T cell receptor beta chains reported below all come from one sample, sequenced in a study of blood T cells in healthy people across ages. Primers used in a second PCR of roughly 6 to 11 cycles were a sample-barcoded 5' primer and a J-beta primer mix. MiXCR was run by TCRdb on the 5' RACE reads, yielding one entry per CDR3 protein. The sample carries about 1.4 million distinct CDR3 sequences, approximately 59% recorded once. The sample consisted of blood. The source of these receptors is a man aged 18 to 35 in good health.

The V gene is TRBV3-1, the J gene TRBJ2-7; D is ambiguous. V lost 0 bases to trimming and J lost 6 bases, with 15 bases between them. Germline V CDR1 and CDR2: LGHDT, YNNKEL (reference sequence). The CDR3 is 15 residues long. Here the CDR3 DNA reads TGTGCCAGCAGCCAAGAACTCAGGAGTAGTCGCGAGCAGTACTTC. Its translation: CASSQELRSSREQYF.

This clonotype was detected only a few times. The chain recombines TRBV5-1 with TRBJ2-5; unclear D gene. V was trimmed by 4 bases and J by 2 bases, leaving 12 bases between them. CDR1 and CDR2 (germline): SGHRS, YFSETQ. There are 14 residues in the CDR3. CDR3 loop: CASSPTPMQETQYF. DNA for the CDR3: TGCGCCAGCAGCCCCACCCCCATGCAAGAGACCCAGTACTTC.

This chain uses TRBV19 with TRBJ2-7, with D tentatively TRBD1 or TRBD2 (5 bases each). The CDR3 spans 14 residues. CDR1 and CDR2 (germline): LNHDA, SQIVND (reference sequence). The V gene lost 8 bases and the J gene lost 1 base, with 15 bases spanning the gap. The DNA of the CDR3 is TGTGCCAGTGCTGTTAGGGACCGGTCCTACGAGCAGTACTTC. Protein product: CASAVRDRSYEQYF.

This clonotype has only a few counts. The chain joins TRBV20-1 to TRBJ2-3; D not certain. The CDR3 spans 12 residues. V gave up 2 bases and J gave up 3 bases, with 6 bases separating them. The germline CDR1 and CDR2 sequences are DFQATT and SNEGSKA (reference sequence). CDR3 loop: CSARLGTDTQYF. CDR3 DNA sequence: TGCAGTGCTAGACTCGGAACAGATACGCAGTATTTT.

The CDR3 region has the DNA TGTGCCAGCAGCTCCACACGAGAAGCTTTCTTT. As protein: CASSSTREAFF. J is TRBJ1-1 and V is TRBV7-9; no clear D gene. Per the germline V gene, CDR1 is SEHNR and CDR2 is FQNEAQ (reference sequence). The CDR3 is 11 amino acids. The V gene lost 4 bases and the J gene lost 8 bases, with 8 bases spanning the gap.

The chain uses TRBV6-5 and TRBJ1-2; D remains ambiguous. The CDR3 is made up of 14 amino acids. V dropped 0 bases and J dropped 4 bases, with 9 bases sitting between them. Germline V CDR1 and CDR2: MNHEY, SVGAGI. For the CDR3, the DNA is TGTGCCAGCAGTTACTCTGGCAACTCCTATGGCTACACCTTC. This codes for CASSYSGNSYGYTF.

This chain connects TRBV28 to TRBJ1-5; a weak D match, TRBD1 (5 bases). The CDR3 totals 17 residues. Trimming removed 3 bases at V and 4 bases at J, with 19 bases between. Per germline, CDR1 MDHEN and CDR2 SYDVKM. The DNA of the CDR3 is TGTGCCAGCAGTTTGAGTTGGCGACGGGGGAAGAATCAGCCCCAGCATTTT. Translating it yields CASSLSWRRGKNQPQHF.

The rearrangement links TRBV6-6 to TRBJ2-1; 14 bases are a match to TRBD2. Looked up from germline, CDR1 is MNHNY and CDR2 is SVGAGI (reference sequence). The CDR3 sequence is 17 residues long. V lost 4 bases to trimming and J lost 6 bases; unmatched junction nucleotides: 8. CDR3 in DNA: TGTGCCAGCAGTTTCGAAAGGACTAGCGGGGGGAGCAATGAGCAGTTCTTC. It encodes CASSFERTSGGSNEQFF.

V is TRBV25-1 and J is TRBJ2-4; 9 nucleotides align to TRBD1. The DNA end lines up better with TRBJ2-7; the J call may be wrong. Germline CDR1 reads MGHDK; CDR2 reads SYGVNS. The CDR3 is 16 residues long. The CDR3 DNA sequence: TGTGCCAGCAGTGTGTTACAGGGGGCTAAAGTCGACGAGCAGTACTTC. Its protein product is CASSVLQGAKVDEQYF.

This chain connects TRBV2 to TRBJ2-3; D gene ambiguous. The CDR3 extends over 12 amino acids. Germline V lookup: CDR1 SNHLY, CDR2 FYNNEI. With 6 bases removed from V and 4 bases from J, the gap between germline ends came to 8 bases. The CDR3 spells CASRLTADTQYF. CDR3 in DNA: TGTGCCAGCAGGTTAACAGCAGATACGCAGTATTTT. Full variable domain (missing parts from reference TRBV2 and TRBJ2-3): EPEVTQTPSHQVTQMGQEVILRCVPISNHLYFYWYRQILGQKVEFLVSFYNNEISEKSEIFDDQFSVERPDGSNFTLKIRSTKLEDSAMYFCASRLTADTQYFGPGTRLTVL.

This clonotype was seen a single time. CDR3 DNA: TGTGCCAGCAGCCGAATTCCATGGGGACAGGGAAGTACTGAAGCTTTCTTT. Encoded protein: CASSRIPWGQGSTEAFF. This sequence joins TRBV14 and TRBJ1-1, with 9 bases identical to TRBD1. Unmatched junction bases numbered 14, after V lost 4 bases and J lost 5 bases. This CDR3 comprises 17 residues. Germline loops: CDR1 SGHDN, CDR2 FVKESK.

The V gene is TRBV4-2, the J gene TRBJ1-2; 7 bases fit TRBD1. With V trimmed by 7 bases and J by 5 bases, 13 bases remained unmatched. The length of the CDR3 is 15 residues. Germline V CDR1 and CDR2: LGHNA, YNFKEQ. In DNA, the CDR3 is TGTGCCAGCACTCTTCAAACCGGGACAGATTATGGCTACACCTTC. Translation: CASTLQTGTDYGYTF.

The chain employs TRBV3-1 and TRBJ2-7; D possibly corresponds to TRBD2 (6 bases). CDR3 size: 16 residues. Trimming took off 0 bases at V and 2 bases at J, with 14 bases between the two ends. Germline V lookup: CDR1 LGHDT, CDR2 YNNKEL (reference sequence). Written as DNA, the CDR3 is TGTGCCAGCAGCCAAGATCCCGGGACTTTAGCCTACGAGCAGTACTTC. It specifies CASSQDPGTLAYEQYF.

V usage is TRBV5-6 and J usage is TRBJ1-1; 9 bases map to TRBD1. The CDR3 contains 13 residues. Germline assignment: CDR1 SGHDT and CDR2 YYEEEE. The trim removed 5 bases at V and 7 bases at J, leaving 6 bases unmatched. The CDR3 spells CASSMDRGGEAFF. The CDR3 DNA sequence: TGTGCCAGCAGTATGGACAGGGGTGGTGAAGCTTTCTTT.

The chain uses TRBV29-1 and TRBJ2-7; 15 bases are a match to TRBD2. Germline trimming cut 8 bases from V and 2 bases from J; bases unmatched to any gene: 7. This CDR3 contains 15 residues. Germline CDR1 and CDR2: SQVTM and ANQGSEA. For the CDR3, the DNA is TGCAGCATGGGACTAGCGGGGGGCCCTACCTACGAGCAGTACTTC. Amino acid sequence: CSMGLAGGPTYEQYF.